The 12 T cell receptor beta chains reported below all come from one sample, sequenced in a study of T cells in Graves' hyperthyroidism and ophthalmopathy. Amplification of TCR beta CDR3 regions was performed using RNA transcripts as template. HTBI primers were the set used in a first-round RT-PCR of the TCR CDR3. TCRdb passed the multiplex PCR reads through MiXCR, listing each CDR3 protein once. In the table there are roughly 500,000 distinct CDR3 sequences, more than 15% of which are singletons. Sequenced input: blood. The receptor set was obtained from a woman aged 25 to 45 with Graves' ophthalmopathy.

In this sample, this clonotype turned up many times. This chain joins TRBV7-2 and TRBJ1-5, with a possible D match to TRBD1 (5 bases). CDR3 length: 15 amino acids. CDR1 SGHTA and CDR2 FQGNSA come from the germline V gene. Trimming removed 5 bases from V and 1 base from J, with 12 bases in between. CDR3 nucleotide sequence: TGTGCCAGCAGCAAAGACAGTGGCAGCAATCAGCCCCAGCATTTT. Translating it yields CASSKDSGSNQPQHF.

This clonotype occurred many times. The chain is built from TRBV5-1 and TRBJ2-1; D may be TRBD1 or TRBD2 (7 bases each). Deletions cut 7 bases from V and 0 bases from J, with 20 bases between. In germline, CDR1 is SGHRS, CDR2 YFSETQ. The CDR3 sequence is 17 residues long. CDR3 sequence: CASGPGGGGNSYNEQFF. CDR3 in DNA: TGCGCCAGCGGCCCCGGGGGAGGGGGCAACTCCTACAATGAGCAGTTCTTC.

This clonotype was observed a handful of times. The V call is TRBV11-2, the J call TRBJ2-1, with a tentative D call TRBD2 (6 bases). The V gene's germline CDR1 is SGHAT and CDR2 FQNNGV. Trimming stripped 0 bases from V and 6 bases from J, with 12 bases between. The CDR3 has 15 amino acids. The CDR3 sequence: CASSLEPGAGNEQFF. CDR3 in DNA: TGTGCCAGCAGCTTAGAACCGGGAGCCGGCAATGAGCAGTTCTTC. Looking up the rest from reference TRBV11-2 and TRBJ2-1 gives the full variable domain: EAGVAQSPRYKIIEKRQSVAFWCNPISGHATLYWYQQILGQGPKLLIQFQNNGVVDDSQLPKDRFSAERLKGVDSTLKIQPAKLEDSAVYLCASSLEPGAGNEQFFGPGTRLTVL.

This clonotype was counted between two and nine times. The V gene is TRBV25-1, the J gene TRBJ2-7; 8 positions match TRBD1. The CDR3 is made up of 14 amino acids. V shed 7 bases and J 1 base; nucleotides not matched to a gene: 6. From germline, CDR1 is MGHDK and CDR2 SYGVNS. CDR3 sequence: CASTPRDRSYEQYF. The CDR3 DNA reads TGTGCCAGCACCCCCCGGGACAGGTCCTACGAGCAGTACTTC.

This clonotype was seen more than once but under ten times. This chain connects TRBV6-2 or TRBV6-3 to TRBJ1-5, with 8 bases aligning to TRBD1. The CDR3 loop spans 15 amino acids. Germline V gene data show CDR1 as MNHEY and CDR2 as SVGEGT. The V segment lost 4 bases and the J segment 1 base; nucleotides outside the gene matches: 3. Here the CDR3 DNA reads TGTGCCAGCAGTTCAGGGGGCGGAAGCAATCAGCCCCAGCATTTT. This gives the protein CASSSGGGSNQPQHF.

This clonotype has only a few counts. V and J are TRBV20-1 and TRBJ1-5; D is ambiguous. The germline V gene has CDR1 DFQATT and CDR2 SNEGSKA (reference sequence). V dropped 2 bases and J dropped 4 bases, with 12 bases sitting between them. This CDR3 spans 14 amino acids. In DNA form, the CDR3 reads TGCAGTGCTAGAAGCGAACAGATGAATCAGCCCCAGCATTTT. Translating it yields CSARSEQMNQPQHF.

This clonotype appeared many times. The rearrangement uses TRBV5-1 and TRBJ2-2; D unclear. The V gene lost 2 bases and the J gene lost 2 bases, with 10 bases spanning the gap. Per the germline V gene, CDR1 is SGHRS and CDR2 is YFSETQ. There are 15 residues in the CDR3. In DNA, the CDR3 is TGCGCCAGCAGCTTTACTACGGATAACACCGGGGAGCTGTTTTTT. This encodes CASSFTTDNTGELFF.

The sample holds many counts of this clonotype. The chain is built from TRBV5-1 and TRBJ2-3; D not resolved. The CDR3 loop spans 15 amino acids. Between the trimmed V and J ends, which lost 6 bases and 1 base, there was a span of 15 bases. From germline, CDR1 is SGHRS and CDR2 YFSETQ. The CDR3 region is CASTSLPRGTDTQYF. In nucleotides, the CDR3 is TGCGCCAGCACCTCCCTTCCCCGGGGCACAGATACGCAGTATTTT.

This clonotype has a count of ten or more. The chain has TRBV11-2 and TRBJ2-1; 7 bases map to TRBD2. The CDR3 is made up of 17 amino acids. In germline, CDR1 is SGHAT, CDR2 FQNNGV. Losses at the gene ends were 4 bases for V and 3 bases for J; bases not matched to a gene: 12. The CDR3 spells CASSSGGLEGYYNEQFF. The CDR3 DNA is TGTGCCAGCAGCTCGGGGGGTCTGGAGGGCTACTACAATGAGCAGTTCTTC.

This clonotype has a handful of counts. The chain links TRBV20-1 to TRBJ1-1; D perhaps matches TRBD1 (5 bases). The CDR3 contains 15 residues. CDR1 and CDR2 from the germline V gene are DFQATT and SNEGSKA (reference sequence). V was shortened by 1 base and J by 4 bases, with 16 bases between the two germline ends. The CDR3 coding sequence is TGCAGTGCTAGAGGGGGGGGTCTTCGGGGCACTGAAGCTTTCTTT. Protein: CSARGGGLRGTEAFF.

This clonotype was counted many times. V and J are TRBV7-9 and TRBJ2-3; TRBD2 matches 10 bases. Trimming took 7 bases from V and 0 from J; bases not matched to a gene: 13. The CDR3 is 18 amino acids. Per germline, CDR1 SEHNR and CDR2 FQNEAQ (reference sequence). Here the CDR3 DNA reads TGTGCCAGCACCCCTGGGTTAGCGGGAGGTGTAAGCACAGATACGCAGTATTTT. Protein sequence: CASTPGLAGGVSTDTQYF.

This clonotype was seen a handful of times. The rearrangement joins TRBV6-2 or TRBV6-3 to TRBJ1-5, with 9 bases matching TRBD1. The CDR3 contains 18 residues. Germline trimming cut 2 bases from V and 4 bases from J; bases unmatched to any gene: 12. CDR1 is MNHEY, CDR2 SVGEGT, per germline. The CDR3 DNA follows: TGTGCCAGCAGTTACCCCCCCGGGACAGGGAAGGGGAATCAGCCCCAGCATTTT. Residues: CASSYPPGTGKGNQPQHF.